The T cell receptor (beta chain) described here comes from a study of blood T cell repertoires in COVID-19. The overall study: Donors in the United States, Italy and Spain gave samples during acute or convalescent COVID-19. The analysed material was cDNA or gDNA that came from T cells, B-cell-depleted T cells, or PBMCs.

Per the authors' pipeline: The assay estimated nucleated cells by amplifying reference gene primers. Data came from immunoSEQ multiplex PCR; TCRdb stores just in-frame clones and leaves some out. That table supplies the V and J calls and clone size; D and trimming were determined from the DNA. The table shows roughly 190,000 clones, with 80% occurring only once. Germline CDR1 LNHNV, CDR2 YYDKDF (reference sequence). This CDR3 is 15 amino acids long. Trimming took 4 bases from V and 2 from J, leaving 12 bases between them. The sequenced sample was peripheral blood. The source of this sequence is a man in his fifties or sixties with acute or convalescent COVID-19. The genes are TRBV15 and TRBJ1-5; the D gene is possibly TRBD1 (5 bases). The CDR3 DNA is TGTGCCACCAGCATGTCAGGGTCGGGCAATCAGCCCCAGCATTTT. As protein: CATSMSGSGNQPQHF.